This T cell receptor beta chain was obtained from a study of spatial heterogeneity in lung cancer. Overall study findings and caveats: How many expanded intratumoral alpha and beta TCRs were present tracked the tumor mutation count, which was a count of nonsynonymous mutations.

V lost 2 bases and J lost 1, with 12 bases in between. CDR1 is MDHEN and CDR2 is SYDVKM in the germline V gene. CDR3 length: 15 residues. This clonotype was seen at least ten times. Its antigen is unknown. Time point indicated: sample taken at primary tumor resection. The study sequenced unsorted whole RNA from tumor, nontumor lung or frozen PBMC. TCRdb independently ran MiXCR on the 5' RACE reads; one entry per CDR3 protein. The sample holds roughly 18,000 distinct CDR3 sequences, around 6% seen once. This chain connects TRBV28 to TRBJ2-7; D is unclear. Sequenced material: lung tumor tissue, taken at surgery. This receptor was identified in a female donor with early-stage non-small cell lung cancer. CDR3 bases: TGTGCCAGCAGTTTAAGCTCCCTGGGGTCCTACGAGCAGTACTTC. Translating gives CASSLSSLGSYEQYF.